The 19 T cell receptor beta chains in this list originate from one sample, sequenced in a study of TIL therapy for anti-PD-1-resistant metastatic lung cancer. This was the immunoSEQ v3 assay. The data were produced by immunoSEQ multiplex PCR, yet TCRdb's version contains in-frame clones alone and is incomplete. The repertoire has tens of thousands of clones, about 73% of them found once; the top ten carry 1.8%. Time point described: pre-treatment sample, taken before nivolumab and TIL therapy. The input for sequencing was blood, taken at baseline. Source of these receptors: a person between 25 and 79 years old with non-small cell lung cancer.

The V gene is TRBV7-8, the J gene TRBJ2-1, with D unclear. V lost 1 base and J 8 bases, leaving 6 bases between the germline ends. Germline V gene lookup returns CDR1 SGHVS and CDR2 FQNEAQ. The CDR3 is 12 amino acids. CDR3 DNA sequence: TGTGCCAGCAGCTTAGTCCCCTATGAGCAGTTCTTC. Translation: CASSLVPYEQFF.

This clone occurred many times. This sequence joins TRBV7-6 and TRBJ2-2; D not certain. Germline CDR1 is SGHVS and CDR2 is FNYEAQ. Trimming took 5 bases from V and 5 from J, leaving 12 bases between them. CDR3 length: 14 residues. CDR3: CASSPQEWTGELFF. The CDR3 bases are TGTGCCAGCAGCCCCCAGGAGTGGACCGGGGAGCTGTTTTTT.

In its sample, this clone was seen a few times. The rearrangement links TRBV15 to TRBJ2-5, with D maybe TRBD1 (6 bases). V was shortened by 4 bases and J by 5 bases, with 11 bases between the two germline ends. The CDR3 runs 13 residues. CDR1 and CDR2 (germline): LNHNV, YYDKDF (reference sequence). Here the CDR3 reads CATSITGRETQYF. The CDR3 region has the DNA TGTGCCACCAGCATAACAGGGCGGGAGACCCAGTACTTC.

CDR3 in amino acids: CASSLGSTDTQYF. CDR3 bases: TGCGCCAGCAGCCTCGGATCCACAGATACGCAGTATTTT. V is TRBV4-1 and J is TRBJ2-3; no clear D gene. The length of the CDR3 is 13 residues. V was trimmed by 4 bases and J by 2 bases, leaving 7 bases between them. Germline V lookup: CDR1 MGHRA, CDR2 YSYEKL.

The chain uses TRBV5-1 and TRBJ2-5; no reliable D call. The CDR3 length is 15 residues. The germline CDR1 and CDR2 sequences are SGHRS and YFSETQ. Trimming shortened V by 1 base and J by 1 base, and 11 bases separated the two germline ends. DNA for the CDR3: TGCGCCAGCAGCTTGTATTACGGCAGCCAAGAGACCCAGTACTTC. Translation gives CASSLYYGSQETQYF.

V is TRBV11-2 and J is TRBJ2-5, with 15 bases that match TRBD2. Per germline, CDR1 SGHAT and CDR2 FQNNGV. The CDR3 length is 16 residues. The ends lost 4 bases at V and 14 bases at J; junction bases unmatched: 14. The CDR3 DNA reads as TGTGCCAGCAGCTCCATTACGGGACTAGCGGGGGGCTTCCTCTACTTC. Its protein product is CASSSITGLAGGFLYF.

The chain joins TRBV28 to TRBJ2-3; D unresolved. The V gene's germline CDR1 is MDHEN and CDR2 SYDVKM. The CDR3 is made up of 14 amino acids. The V end was cut by 1 base, the J end by 0 bases, with 5 bases between. The CDR3 region is CASSLSPSTDTQYF. The CDR3 region has the DNA TGTGCCAGCAGTTTATCACCGAGCACAGATACGCAGTATTTT.

The rearrangement uses TRBV10-3 and TRBJ1-2, with D possibly matching TRBD1 (5 bases). Trimming stripped 6 bases from V and 7 bases from J, with 12 bases between. Germline V gives CDR1 ENHRY, CDR2 SYGVKD. The CDR3 extends over 12 amino acids. In DNA form, the CDR3 reads TGTGCCATCAGCTTGTTGGGGGTTGGCTACACCTTC. Amino acid sequence: CAISLLGVGYTF.

The chain uses TRBV6-6 and TRBJ2-7; 9 bases line up with TRBD2. There are 15 residues in the CDR3. Per the germline V gene, CDR1 is MNHNY and CDR2 is SVGAGI (reference sequence). The J segment lost 2 bases and the V segment lost 0 bases, leaving 2 bases of the junction unmatched. CDR3 loop: CASSYSLAGAYEQYF. The DNA for the CDR3 is TGTGCCAGCAGTTACTCGTTAGCGGGGGCCTACGAGCAGTACTTC.

The sample holds a few counts of this clone. The chain carries TRBV6-5 and TRBJ2-7, with 7 bases aligning to TRBD2. V shed 6 bases and J 5 bases; nucleotides not matched to a gene: 7. The CDR3 is 13 residues long. Germline CDR1 MNHEY, CDR2 SVGAGI. The CDR3 region has the DNA TGTGCCAGCAGCCTCGGCGGGAGAAACGAGCAGTACTTC. It encodes CASSLGGRNEQYF.

This chain uses TRBV7-6 with TRBJ2-5, with D tentatively TRBD1 or TRBD2 (5 bases each). V was cut by 5 bases and J by 1 base, with 8 bases left in between. Germline CDR1 and CDR2: SGHVS and FNYEAQ. CDR3 length equals 13 residues. CDR3 bases: TGTGCCAGCAGCATTGGGACCCAAGAGACCCAGTACTTC. The encoded protein is CASSIGTQETQYF.

This clone was observed once. Here the CDR3 reads CASSHQGSTDTQYF. The CDR3, as DNA: TGTGCCAGCAGCCATCAGGGATCCACAGATACGCAGTATTTT. The chain employs TRBV28 and TRBJ2-3, with a tentative D call TRBD1 (5 bases). CDR1 is MDHEN and CDR2 is SYDVKM in the germline V gene. The CDR3 sequence is 14 residues long. The V and J ends lost 6 bases and 2 bases respectively, with 12 bases between them.

The rearrangement uses TRBV4-3 and TRBJ2-3; no definite D call. Trimming took 3 bases from V and 2 from J, leaving 6 bases between them. In germline, CDR1 is LGHNA, CDR2 YSLEER. The CDR3 is made up of 13 amino acids. The chain's CDR3 is CASSHQSTDTQYF. CDR3 in DNA: TGCGCCAGCAGCCACCAGTCCACAGATACGCAGTATTTT.

The CDR3 DNA sequence: TGTGCCATCAGTTCGGGACAGGGACCCTACGAGCAGTACTTC. Amino acid sequence: CAISSGQGPYEQYF. The rearrangement links TRBV10-3 to TRBJ2-7, with 9 bases matching TRBD1. V trimming: 5 bases; J trimming: 2 bases; junction bases outside the gene matches: 4. The CDR3 is made up of 14 amino acids. Germline V gene data show CDR1 as ENHRY and CDR2 as SYGVKD.

The chain links TRBV4-2 to TRBJ2-1; 10 positions match TRBD2. Germline V CDR1 and CDR2: LGHNA, YNFKEQ. The CDR3 loop spans 15 amino acids. V gave up 4 bases and J gave up 8 bases; unmatched junction bases: 8. Here the CDR3 DNA reads TGTGCCAGCAGCCGGGCTAGCGGGAGTTGGGATGAGCAGTTCTTC. This sequence encodes CASSRASGSWDEQFF.

The V call is TRBV7-9, the J call TRBJ1-3, with TRBD1 matching over 9 bases. The CDR3 sequence is 18 residues long. The J segment lost 2 bases and the V segment lost 5 bases, leaving 13 bases of the junction unmatched. Germline lookup yields CDR1 SEHNR and CDR2 FQNEAQ (reference sequence). The CDR3 bases are TGTGCCAGCAGCAAAACCGGGACAGGGTTTATGACTGGAAACACCATATATTTT. Encoded protein: CASSKTGTGFMTGNTIYF. The full variable domain, completed using reference TRBV7-9 and TRBJ1-3, is DTGVSQNPRHKITKRGQNVTFRCDPISEHNRLYWYRQTLGQGPEFLTYFQNEAQLEKSRLLSDRFSAERPKGSFSTLEIQRTEQGDSAMYLCASSKTGTGFMTGNTIYFGEGSWLTVV.

V is TRBV18 and J is TRBJ2-2, with 10 bases that match TRBD2. CDR1 and CDR2 from the germline V gene are KGHSH and LQKENI. Trimming removed 2 bases from V and 5 bases from J; junction bases left unmatched: 5. The CDR3 consists of 16 residues. In DNA form, the CDR3 reads TGTGCCAGCTCACCAATAGCGGGAGGCCTTACCGGGGAGCTGTTTTTT. It is translated as CASSPIAGGLTGELFF.

The V and J genes are TRBV7-9 and TRBJ2-5; no firm D call. This CDR3 has 14 amino acids. In germline, CDR1 is SEHNR, CDR2 FQNEAQ (reference sequence). V lost 2 bases to trimming and J lost 0 bases, with 7 bases between them. The CDR3 is CASSLRDYQETQYF. Written as DNA, the CDR3 is TGTGCCAGCAGCTTAAGGGATTACCAAGAGACCCAGTACTTC.

This clone was observed once. The CDR3 bases are TGTGCCAGTAGCGGACAGGGGAACATTCAGTACTTC. It specifies CASSGQGNIQYF. This sequence joins TRBV19 and TRBJ2-4; 9 positions match TRBD1. CDR1 LNHDA and CDR2 SQIVND come from the germline V gene (reference sequence). The CDR3 covers 12 residues. Trimming cost V 6 bases and J 7 bases; bases outside gene matches: 1.